The source of this T cell receptor (beta chain) is a study of T-cell reconstitution after alpha-beta-depleted transplantation in children. Germline-derived CDR1 and CDR2 are LGHDT and YNNKEL (reference sequence). V shed 8 bases and J shed 0 bases, with 25 bases lying between them. The CDR3 totals 19 residues. Unique molecular identifiers were used to barcode this TCRbeta library. Via MiXCR, TCRdb re-called the PCR reads, giving one row per CDR3 protein. The sample consists of roughly 350,000 distinct CDR3 sequences, about a tenth of them appearing once. This TCR came from a human donor who donated a stem cell graft to a child with acute lymphoblastic leukemia. The sample in question was PBMCs from the stem cell graft donor, obtained from the stem cell graft. This sequence joins TRBV3-1 and TRBJ2-2, with D possibly being TRBD2 (6 bases). The CDR3 DNA is TGTGCCAGCTGTCCCCTCTGGGGGGACCCAGCAGCGAACACCGGGGAGCTGTTTTTT. Protein sequence: CASCPLWGDPAANTGELFF.